This T cell receptor (beta chain) appears in the sequencing data of a study of T-cell reconstitution after alpha-beta-depleted transplantation in children. Unique molecular identifiers were incorporated into the prepared TCRbeta library. TCRdb fed the PCR reads into MiXCR, producing one record per CDR3 protein. The repertoire has 580,000 or so distinct CDR3 sequences, under 25% of them found once; the top ten carry about 14%. This clonotype was seen only a few times. This CDR3 has 14 amino acids. CDR1 and CDR2 from the germline V gene are LGHNA and YSLEER. The V and J ends lost 0 bases and 9 bases respectively, with 14 bases between them.

The input for sequencing was PBMCs, mostly from graft donor cells, taken 360 days after TCRalphabeta/CD19-depleted stem cell transplant. This chain uses TRBV4-3 with TRBJ2-5; no clear D. This TCR was sampled from a boy younger than two who had a stem cell transplant for acute myeloid leukemia, so the T cells may come from the graft donor. The CDR3 protein is CASSQEFFPYAQYF. The CDR3 nucleotides read TGCGCCAGCAGCCAAGAGTTTTTCCCATATGCCCAGTACTTC.